This T cell receptor (beta chain) was captured in a study of OX40 agonist ivuxolimab in advanced cancers. Background on the study: Enrollees could have had prior anti-PD-1, anti-PD-L1 or anti-CTLA-4 therapy, which around 43% had received. Three patients responded partially, comprising one with hepatocellular carcinoma and two with cutaneous melanoma.

Sequencing was performed with immunoSEQ multiplex PCR; in TCRdb, only in-frame clones are kept and a portion is missing. The sample lists 70,000 or so clones; 70% to 90% were seen once. As to this clone: The antigen remains undetermined.

CDR1 and CDR2 (germline): SGHNT, YYREEE (reference sequence). V gave up 1 base and J gave up 0 bases, with 7 bases separating them. The CDR3 spans 15 residues. Study-wide points: Some patients who did not respond also had low normalized T-cell clonal expansion. Averaging showed that CD8+ T cells had more expanded clones than CD4+ did.

The TCR was taken from an adult with an advanced solid tumor such as melanoma, head and neck, liver or kidney cancer. The rearrangement joins TRBV5-4 to TRBJ2-2, with a possible D match to TRBD2 (6 bases). The starting material was CD4+ or CD8+ T cells sorted from blood, obtained in a trial of the OX40 agonist ivuxolimab. CDR3 sequence reads: CASSLSGANTGELFF. CDR3 bases: TGTGCCAGCAGCTTGTCGGGAGCGAACACCGGGGAGCTGTTTTTT.